This section outlines one TCR beta chain sequence together with its context. The sample originates from a study of T cell changes during pregnancy in multiple sclerosis. Libraries were prepared by immunoSEQ multiplex PCR; TCRdb keeps only in-frame clonotypes and omits some of them. The table has 40,000 to 50,000 clones, less than 95% seen once; the top ten hold less than 0.35%. J gave up 4 bases and V 3 bases, and 8 bases lay outside the gene matches. Per the germline V gene, CDR1 is SGDLS and CDR2 is YYNGEE. CDR3 length equals 15 residues. The chain has TRBV9 and TRBJ1-1, with 8 bases that match TRBD1. This receptor was identified in a female donor with multiple sclerosis, enrolled in a pregnancy study. Sequenced here: CD4+ T cells from peripheral blood mononuclear cells, sampled in the third trimester of pregnancy. Here the CDR3 reads CASSAGGGVTTEAFF. The CDR3 bases are TGTGCCAGCAGCGCAGGGGGCGGAGTGACCACTGAAGCTTTCTTT.